The 18 T cell receptor beta chains below come from one sample, sequenced in a study of T cell clonality in common variable immunodeficiency. What these receptors recognize is not known. General study results and limits: Fewer deletions and N-nucleotide insertions were reportedly seen in common variable immunodeficiency TCR beta sequences.

Libraries were prepared by immunoSEQ multiplex PCR; TCRdb keeps only in-frame clonotypes and omits some of them. The sample holds around 19,000 clones, and no clone turns up only once. The sequencing sample was made of peripheral blood mononuclear cells. The receptors stem from a human donor with common variable immunodeficiency.

Turning to this clone: The missing CDR3 end, 3 residues past where the read stops, is filled in from the germline J gene. The V gene is TRBV30, the J gene TRBJ2-7; D unclear. Germline V gives CDR1 GTSNPN, CDR2 SVGIG (reference sequence). V shed 0 bases and J shed 4 bases, with 10 bases lying between them. The CDR3 sequence is 13 residues long. CDR3 bases read: TGTGCCTGGAGTGTGCCCGGGTGGTACGAG. This encodes CAWSVPGWYE. The entire CDR3 protein is CAWSVPGWYEQYF.

This clone occurred many times. The CDR3 extends 3 residues past the end of the read, so its final part is completed from the germline J gene. This chain links TRBV30 with TRBJ1-5, with TRBD1 matching 7 bases. The V and J ends lost 2 bases and 5 bases, in that order; junction bases with no gene match: 3. The CDR3 is 13 residues long. Germline CDR1 reads GTSNPN; CDR2 reads SVGIG (reference sequence). The chain's CDR3 is CAWSYRGDQPQHF. The part of the CDR3 DNA that was read is TGTGCCTGGAGTTACAGGGGAGATCAGCCC. The variable domain in full, completed from reference TRBV30 and TRBJ1-5, reads SQTIHQWPATLVQPVGSPLSLECTVEGTSNPNLYWYRQAAGRGLQLLFYSVGIGQISSEVPQNLSASRPQDRQFILSSKKLLLSDSGFYLCAWSYRGDQPQHFGDGTRLSIL.

This clone was counted a few times. The CDR3 is cut off 3 residues early in the read; its end comes from the germline J gene. The chain couples TRBV6-4 to TRBJ2-7; 9 nucleotides line up with TRBD1. Germline loops: CDR1 MRHNA, CDR2 SNTAGT. The CDR3 runs 14 residues. The J segment lost 5 bases and the V segment lost 7 bases, leaving 9 bases of the junction unmatched. The part of the CDR3 DNA that was read is TGTGCCAGCACTCTGCGGGACAGGGTCCACGAG. Its translation is CASTLRDRVHE. The whole CDR3 region reads CASTLRDRVHEQYF.

This clone was found many times. The read terminates 3 residues ahead of where the CDR3 ends, so the germline J gene completes it. The V gene is TRBV5-1, the J gene TRBJ2-2; 9 bases map to TRBD2. Trimming cost V 0 bases and J 3 bases; bases outside gene matches: 3. The CDR3 loop spans 16 amino acids. Germline V gene sequence: CDR1 SGHRS, CDR2 YFSETQ. CDR3: CASSLDLAGYTGELFF. The part of the CDR3 DNA that was read is TGCGCCAGCAGCTTGGATCTAGCGGGGTACACCGGGGAG.

There are many counts of this clone. The read finishes 3 residues shy of the CDR3 end, and the germline J gene is used to complete it. The chain links TRBV18 to TRBJ2-1, with D possibly called TRBD1 or TRBD2 (6 bases each). This CDR3 has 16 amino acids. Germline V gene data show CDR1 as KGHSH and CDR2 as LQKENI. V lost 6 bases to trimming and J lost 0 bases, with 15 bases between them. CDR3 DNA, as far as it was read: TGTGCCAGCTCGGCGGGACACCAGGTCTCCTACAATGAG. This encodes CASSAGHQVSYNE. The whole CDR3 is CASSAGHQVSYNEQFF.

This clone has more than one count but fewer than ten. The read is 3 residues too short to cover the CDR3 end, so that end is filled in from the germline J gene. This rearrangement joins TRBV7-2 to TRBJ1-6; a possible D gene is TRBD1 (5 bases). The length of the CDR3 is 14 residues. Germline V gives CDR1 SGHTA, CDR2 FQGNSA. The V gene lost 0 bases and the J gene lost 10 bases, with 10 bases spanning the gap. The CDR3 DNA, read in part, is TGTGCCAGCAGCTTAGCGGGGCGGCTATCACCC. Translation gives CASSLAGRLSP. The complete CDR3 protein is CASSLAGRLSPLHF.

This clone came up many times. Read sequence stops 3 residues before the CDR3 end, and the germline J gene provides the missing end. J is TRBJ2-7 and V is TRBV19, with 7 bases fitting TRBD1. Trimming removed 1 base from V and 4 bases from J; junction bases left unmatched: 1. The CDR3 length is 13 residues. Germline values: CDR1 LNHDA, CDR2 SQIVND (reference sequence). CDR3 DNA (partial): TGTGCCAGTAGTATAGGCAGGGGGTACGAG. Its translation is CASSIGRGYE. The whole CDR3 reads CASSIGRGYEQYF.

This clone is medium-sized by share. CDR3 DNA, as far as it was read: TGTGCCAGCAGCGGGGGACTAGCGGGGGGAACAGATACG. Protein product: CASSGGLAGGTDT. The entire CDR3 protein is CASSGGLAGGTDTQYF. The chain couples TRBV5-4 to TRBJ2-3, with TRBD2 identical over 15 bases. The sequenced fragment ends 3 residues before the CDR3 boundary, so the rest is inferred from the germline J gene. Germline CDR1 and CDR2: SGHNT and YYREEE (reference sequence). The CDR3 has 16 amino acids. The V gene end was trimmed by 4 bases and the J gene end by 3 bases; junction bases not matched to a gene: 3.

To note about this clone: The read falls 3 residues short of the CDR3 end, and the missing part is taken from the germline J gene. This rearrangement joins TRBV7-2 to TRBJ2-5; 12 bases agree with TRBD2. This CDR3 spans 15 amino acids. Germline CDR1 reads SGHTA; CDR2 reads FQGNSA. The V gene end was trimmed by 1 base and the J gene end by 5 bases; junction bases not matched to a gene: 2. CDR3: CASSLGLAGVETQYF. The part of the CDR3 DNA that was read is TGTGCCAGCAGCTTAGGACTAGCGGGGGTGGAGACC. Combining the CDR3 with reference TRBV7-2 and TRBJ2-5 gives the whole variable domain GAGVSQSPSNKVTEKGKDVELRCDPISGHTALYWYRQSLGQGLEFLIYFQGNSAPDKSGLPSDRFSAERTGGSVSTLTIQRTQQEDSAVYLCASSLGLAGVETQYFGPGTRLLVL.

With respect to this clone: Coverage ceases 3 residues before the CDR3 finishes, and the germline J gene fills in the end. This chain uses TRBV7-9 with TRBJ1-1; D gene unclear. V lost 5 bases and J lost 6, with 13 bases in between. The CDR3 covers 13 residues. Germline V gene lookup returns CDR1 SEHNR and CDR2 FQNEAQ (reference sequence). Here the CDR3 reads CASSKGSGSEAFF. The CDR3 bases that were read are TGTGCCAGCAGCAAGGGCAGTGGGTCTGAA.

With respect to this clone: The sequenced fragment ends 3 residues before the CDR3 boundary, so the rest is inferred from the germline J gene. V is TRBV7-3 and J is TRBJ1-3, with TRBD1 as a possible D gene (6 bases). This CDR3 contains 13 residues. V was trimmed by 5 bases and J by 4 bases, leaving 9 bases between them. The V gene's germline CDR1 is SGHTA and CDR2 FQGTGA. CDR3: CASSVGQGNTIYF. CDR3 bases read: TGTGCCAGCAGCGTTGGACAGGGAAACACC. The complete variable domain, with remaining parts taken from reference TRBV7-3 and TRBJ1-3, reads GAGVSQTPSNKVTEKGKYVELRCDPISGHTALYWYRQSLGQGPEFLIYFQGTGAADDSGLPNDRFFAVRPEGSVSTLKIQRTERGDSAVYLCASSVGQGNTIYFGEGSWLTVV.

About this clone itself: Sequencing ends 3 residues short of the CDR3 end; the germline J gene provides the rest. J is TRBJ1-1 and V is TRBV19; TRBD1 matches at 10 bases. Germline CDR1 is LNHDA and CDR2 is SQIVND (reference sequence). The V gene end was trimmed by 3 bases and the J gene end by 6 bases; junction bases not matched to a gene: 7. The CDR3 is made up of 15 amino acids. The CDR3 protein is CASSIFGTGAAEAFF. CDR3 DNA (partial): TGTGCCAGTAGTATCTTCGGGACAGGGGCTGCTGAA. The entire variable domain, with the rest obtained from reference TRBV19 and TRBJ1-1, is as follows: DGGITQSPKYLFRKEGQNVTLSCEQNLNHDAMYWYRQDPGQGLRLIYYSQIVNDFQKGDIAEGYSVSREKKESFPLTVTSAQKNPTAFYLCASSIFGTGAAEAFFGQGTRLTVV.

This clone occurred a few times. The read terminates 3 residues before the CDR3 end, so the remaining end is supplied by the germline J gene. This rearrangement joins TRBV7-2 to TRBJ1-3; 7 bases are shared with TRBD1. CDR3 length: 15 residues. The germline gives CDR1 SGHTA, CDR2 FQGNSA. Trimming took 4 bases from V and 2 from J; bases not matched to a gene: 5. The covered CDR3 bases are TGTGCCAGCAGCTCCCCGACAGGGACTGGAAACACC. Amino acid sequence: CASSSPTGTGNT. The full CDR3 protein is CASSSPTGTGNTIYF.

This clone was seen repeatedly, ten times or more. The DNA ends 3 residues before the CDR3 does, and the rest of the CDR3 is filled in from the germline J gene. The V call is TRBV20-1, the J call TRBJ1-5, with D perhaps matching TRBD1 (6 bases). This CDR3 has 14 residues. Deletions cut 0 bases from V and 1 base from J, with 7 bases between. CDR1 is DFQATT, CDR2 SNEGSKA, per germline (reference sequence). The CDR3 bases that were read are TGCAGTGCTAGAGATAGGGGGAGCAATCAGCCC. Protein product: CSARDRGSNQP. From start to end, the CDR3 is CSARDRGSNQPQHF.

In this sample, this clone turned up many times. Read data end 3 residues before the CDR3 end; the end is taken from the germline J gene. This chain joins TRBV5-4 and TRBJ1-4; 9 nucleotides agree with TRBD1. Germline CDR1 and CDR2: SGHNT and YYREEE (reference sequence). CDR3 size: 15 residues. The V gene end was trimmed by 2 bases and the J gene end by 4 bases; junction bases not matched to a gene: 3. CDR3 protein: CASSLGGQGNEKLFF. Partial CDR3 DNA: TGTGCCAGCAGCTTAGGGGGACAGGGTAATGAAAAA. Full variable domain (rest looked up from reference TRBV5-4 and TRBJ1-4): ETGVTQSPTHLIKTRGQQVTLRCSSQSGHNTVSWYQQALGQGPQFIFQYYREEENGRGNFPPRFSGLQFPNYSSELNVNALELDDSALYLCASSLGGQGNEKLFFGSGTQLSVL.

With respect to this clone: The read stops 3 residues short of the end of the CDR3; the missing end is completed from the germline J gene. This rearrangement joins TRBV7-8 to TRBJ2-1; D is unclear. Germline V gives CDR1 SGHVS, CDR2 FQNEAQ. Trimming took off 0 bases at V and 7 bases at J, with 13 bases between the two ends. This CDR3 has 15 residues. The covered CDR3 bases are TGTGCCAGCAGCTTAGCGATCGGTAGTGTGAATGAG. As protein: CASSLAIGSVNE. The CDR3 in its entirety is CASSLAIGSVNEQFF.

This clone has a count of ten or more. The read terminates 3 residues ahead of where the CDR3 ends, so the germline J gene completes it. The chain has TRBV6-2 or TRBV6-3 and TRBJ2-1, with unresolved D. CDR1 and CDR2 from the germline V gene are MNHEY and SVGEGT. The CDR3 is 12 residues long. Between the trimmed V and J ends, which lost 7 bases and 9 bases, there was a span of 13 bases. CDR3 in amino acids: CASTLVAGEQFF. Partial CDR3 DNA: TGTGCCAGCACCCTAGTAGCTGGTGAG.

By share, this clone ranks as medium-sized. Coverage ceases 3 residues before the CDR3 finishes, and the germline J gene fills in the end. The chain recombines TRBV29-1 with TRBJ2-3, with D maybe TRBD1 (5 bases). V was cut by 0 bases and J by 1 base, with 8 bases left in between. CDR1 SQVTM and CDR2 ANQGSEA come from the germline V gene. The CDR3 loop spans 14 amino acids. Here the CDR3 reads CSVEDDRGTDTQYF. The CDR3 bases that were read are TGCAGCGTTGAAGATGACAGAGGCACAGATACG.